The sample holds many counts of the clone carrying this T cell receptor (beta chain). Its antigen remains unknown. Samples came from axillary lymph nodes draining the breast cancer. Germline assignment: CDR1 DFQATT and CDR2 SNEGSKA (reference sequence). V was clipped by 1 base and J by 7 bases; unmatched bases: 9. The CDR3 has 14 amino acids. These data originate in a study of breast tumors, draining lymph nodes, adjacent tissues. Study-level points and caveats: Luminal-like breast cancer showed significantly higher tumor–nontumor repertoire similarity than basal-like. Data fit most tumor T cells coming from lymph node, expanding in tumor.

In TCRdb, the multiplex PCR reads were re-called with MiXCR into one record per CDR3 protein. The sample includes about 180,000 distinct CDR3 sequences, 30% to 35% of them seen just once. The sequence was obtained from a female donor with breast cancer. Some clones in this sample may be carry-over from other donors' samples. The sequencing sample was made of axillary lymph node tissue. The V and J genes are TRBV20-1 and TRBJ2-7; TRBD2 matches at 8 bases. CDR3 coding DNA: TGCAGTGCTAGAGCGGGGGGGGGGTTACGAGAGCAGTACTTC. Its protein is CSARAGGGLREQYF.